This T cell receptor beta chain was captured in a study of control samples from healthy donors and cancer patients. The protocol was immunoSEQ multiplex PCR, while the TCRdb copy is restricted to in-frame clones and leaves out a portion. This sample has about 77,000 clones; 85% to 95% occur once, and the top ten carry nearly 6%. CDR1 is MDHEN and CDR2 is SYDVKM in the germline V gene. With V trimmed by 4 bases and J by 2 bases, 1 base remained unmatched. The CDR3 is 16 residues long. Sample: blood. The chain combines TRBV28 with TRBJ1-6, with TRBD1 identical over 11 bases. This receptor was taken from a woman between 55 and 75 years old in good health. For the CDR3, the DNA is TGTGCCAGCAGTTCGGGACAGGGGGCCTATAATTCACCCCTCCACTTT. The encoded protein is CASSSGQGAYNSPLHF.